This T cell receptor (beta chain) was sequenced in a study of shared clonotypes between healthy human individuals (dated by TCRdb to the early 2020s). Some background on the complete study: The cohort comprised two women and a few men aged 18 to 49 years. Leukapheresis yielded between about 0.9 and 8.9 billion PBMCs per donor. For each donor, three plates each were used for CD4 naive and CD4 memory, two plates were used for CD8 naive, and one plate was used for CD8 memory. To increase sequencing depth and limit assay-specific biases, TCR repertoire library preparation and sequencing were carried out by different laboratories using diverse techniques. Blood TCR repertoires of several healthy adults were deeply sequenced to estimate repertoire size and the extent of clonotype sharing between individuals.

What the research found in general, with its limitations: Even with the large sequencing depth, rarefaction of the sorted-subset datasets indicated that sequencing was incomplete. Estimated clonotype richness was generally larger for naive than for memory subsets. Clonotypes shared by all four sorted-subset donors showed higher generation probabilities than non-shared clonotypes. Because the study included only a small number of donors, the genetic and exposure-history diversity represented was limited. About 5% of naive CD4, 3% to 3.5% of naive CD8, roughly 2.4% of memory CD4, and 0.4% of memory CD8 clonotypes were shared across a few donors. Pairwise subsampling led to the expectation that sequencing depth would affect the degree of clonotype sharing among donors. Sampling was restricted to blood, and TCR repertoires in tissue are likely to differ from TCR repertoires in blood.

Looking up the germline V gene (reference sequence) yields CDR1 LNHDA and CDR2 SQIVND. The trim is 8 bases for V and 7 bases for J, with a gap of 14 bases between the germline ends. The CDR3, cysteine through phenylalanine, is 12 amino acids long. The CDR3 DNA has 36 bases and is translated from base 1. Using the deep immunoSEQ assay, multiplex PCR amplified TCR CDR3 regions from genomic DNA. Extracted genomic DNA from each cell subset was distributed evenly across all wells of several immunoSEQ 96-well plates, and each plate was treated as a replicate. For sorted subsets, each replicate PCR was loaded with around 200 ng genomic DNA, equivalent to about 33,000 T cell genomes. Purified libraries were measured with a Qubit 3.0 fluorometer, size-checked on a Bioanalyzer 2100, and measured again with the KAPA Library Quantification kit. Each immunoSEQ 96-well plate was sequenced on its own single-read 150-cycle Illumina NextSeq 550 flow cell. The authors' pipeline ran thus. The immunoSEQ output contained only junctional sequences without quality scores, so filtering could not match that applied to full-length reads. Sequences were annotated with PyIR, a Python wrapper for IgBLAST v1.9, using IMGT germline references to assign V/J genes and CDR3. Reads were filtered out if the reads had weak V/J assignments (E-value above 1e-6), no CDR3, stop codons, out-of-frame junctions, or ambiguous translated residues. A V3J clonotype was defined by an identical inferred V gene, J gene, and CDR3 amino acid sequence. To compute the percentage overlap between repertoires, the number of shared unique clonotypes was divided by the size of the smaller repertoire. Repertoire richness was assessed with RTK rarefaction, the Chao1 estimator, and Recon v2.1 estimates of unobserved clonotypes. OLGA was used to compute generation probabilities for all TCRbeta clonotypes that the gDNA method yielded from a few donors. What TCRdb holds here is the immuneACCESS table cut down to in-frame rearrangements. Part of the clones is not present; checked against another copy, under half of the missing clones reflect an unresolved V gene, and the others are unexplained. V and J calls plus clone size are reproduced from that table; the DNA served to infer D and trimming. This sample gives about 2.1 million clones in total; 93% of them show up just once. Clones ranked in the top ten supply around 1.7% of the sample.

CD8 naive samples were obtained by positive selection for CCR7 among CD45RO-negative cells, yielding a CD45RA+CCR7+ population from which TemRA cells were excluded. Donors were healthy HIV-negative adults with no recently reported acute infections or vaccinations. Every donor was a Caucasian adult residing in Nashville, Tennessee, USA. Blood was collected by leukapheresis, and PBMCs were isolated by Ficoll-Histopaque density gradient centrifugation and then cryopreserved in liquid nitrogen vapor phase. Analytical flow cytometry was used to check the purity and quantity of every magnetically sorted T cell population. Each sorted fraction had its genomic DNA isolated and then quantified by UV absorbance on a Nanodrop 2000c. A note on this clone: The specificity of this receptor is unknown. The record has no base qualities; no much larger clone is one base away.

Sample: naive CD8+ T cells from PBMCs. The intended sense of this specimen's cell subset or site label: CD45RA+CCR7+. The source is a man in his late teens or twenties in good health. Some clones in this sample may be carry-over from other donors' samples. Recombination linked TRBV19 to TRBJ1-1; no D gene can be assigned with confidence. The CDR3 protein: CASGVGSFEAFF. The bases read TGTGCCAGTGGTGTGGGGAGCTTTGAAGCTTTCTTT.